A single sample gave rise to the 12 T cell receptor beta chains below, sequenced in a study of T cell responses to AZD1222 COVID-19 vaccine (dated by TCRdb to the early 2020s). The library was generated by the immunoSEQ multiplex PCR assay. In TCRdb, the immuneACCESS table is reduced to in-frame sequences with V and J assigned. These tables do not hold every clone; where another copy was compared, an unresolved V gene accounts for under half, and the others remain unexplained. For this sample the table gives roughly 120,000 clones, of which 88% were detected only once. The top ten clonotypes cover 4% to 6% of the sample. Per the publication, the time point label means: baseline before first vaccination. The sample here was peripheral blood, taken on day 0 of AZD1222 vaccination. The receptors here all came from an adult in good health.

The V and J genes are TRBV19 and TRBJ1-6; D remains ambiguous. Trimming took off 5 bases at V and 7 bases at J, with 15 bases between the two ends. Germline-derived CDR1 and CDR2 are LNHDA and SQIVND (reference sequence). The CDR3 length is 15 residues. The CDR3 DNA follows: TGTGCCAGTAGTTCGGGCCCGACGGGGAATTCACCCCTCCACTTT. This sequence encodes CASSSGPTGNSPLHF.

The chain recombines TRBV28 with TRBJ2-2; possibly TRBD1 for D (5 bases). V was cut by 7 bases and J by 2 bases, with 8 bases left in between. The germline gives CDR1 MDHEN, CDR2 SYDVKM. The CDR3 totals 13 residues. The chain's CDR3 is CASMQGNTGELFF. The CDR3, as DNA: TGTGCCAGCATGCAGGGCAACACCGGGGAGCTGTTTTTT.

This clone was observed once. The CDR3, as DNA: TGTGCCACCAGCAGCCAGGGACCCTACGAGCAGTACTTC. Translation: CATSSQGPYEQYF. V and J are TRBV15 and TRBJ2-7, with D perhaps being TRBD1 or TRBD2 (5 bases each). This CDR3 spans 13 amino acids. Germline V gene sequence: CDR1 LNHNV, CDR2 YYDKDF (reference sequence). Trimming pared 3 bases from V and 2 bases from J, leaving 8 bases between.

V gene TRBV6-5 combines with J gene TRBJ1-2; D ambiguous. The CDR3 length is 14 residues. Per the germline V gene, CDR1 is MNHEY and CDR2 is SVGAGI. V lost 2 bases to trimming and J lost 2 bases, with 9 bases between them. In DNA, the CDR3 is TGTGCCAGCAGTTACCGCGACACGAACTATGGCTACACCTTC. This gives the protein CASSYRDTNYGYTF.

This sequence joins TRBV15 and TRBJ1-3; D gene ambiguous. The germline V gene encodes CDR1 LNHNV and CDR2 YYDKDF (reference sequence). The CDR3 length is 18 residues. Trimming removed 0 bases from V and 0 bases from J, with 15 bases in between. CDR3 protein: CATSRDISLASSGNTIYF. CDR3 bases: TGTGCCACCAGCAGAGATATCTCACTGGCTTCCTCTGGAAACACCATATATTTT.

The V call is TRBV10-3, the J call TRBJ2-3; D is ambiguous. There are 12 residues in the CDR3. The germline V gene has CDR1 ENHRY and CDR2 SYGVKD. V lost 6 bases, J lost 4 bases, and 8 bases lay in between. The DNA of the CDR3 is TGTGCCATCAGGGCCCCGGCAGATACGCAGTATTTT. The encoded protein is CAIRAPADTQYF.

This CDR3 is CASSLQAGDVNEQFF. Written as DNA, the CDR3 is TGTGCCAGCAGCTTACAAGCGGGGGACGTCAATGAGCAGTTCTTC. This chain links TRBV7-2 with TRBJ2-1; 8 bases are shared with TRBD2. V trimming: 2 bases; J trimming: 6 bases; junction bases outside the gene matches: 6. Germline CDR1 is SGHTA and CDR2 is FQGNSA. The CDR3 runs to 15 residues.

The chain is built from TRBV12-5 and TRBJ2-1; 11 bases fit TRBD2. The CDR3 is 15 residues long. Germline assignment: CDR1 LGHNT and CDR2 FRNRAP. V lost 5 bases to trimming and J lost 5 bases; unmatched junction nucleotides: 5. Here the CDR3 DNA reads TGTGCTAGTGGTGATCCTAGCGGGGGGCACAATGAGCAGTTCTTC. The encoded protein is CASGDPSGGHNEQFF.

This clone occurred once. This chain links TRBV21-1 with TRBJ1-6. TRBV21-1 is shown as a pseudogene. CDR3 length: 13 residues. The DNA for the CDR3 is TGTGCCAGCAGCAAGGCAGGGAGTTCACCCCTCCACTTT. Encoded protein: CASSKAGSSPLHF.

This clone was recorded once. J is TRBJ2-5 and V is TRBV18; D is unresolved. The CDR3 runs to 15 residues. Germline V lookup: CDR1 KGHSH, CDR2 LQKENI. The V and J ends lost 1 base and 2 bases respectively, with 11 bases between them. DNA of the CDR3: TGTGCCAGCTCACCACGCATTGGATCTCAAGAGACCCAGTACTTC. Its translation: CASSPRIGSQETQYF.

The chain joins TRBV25-1 to TRBJ1-4, with unresolved D. The V end lost 5 bases, the J end lost 0 bases, and 10 bases lay between the germline ends. The CDR3 is made up of 15 amino acids. CDR1 is MGHDK, CDR2 SYGVNS, per germline. The CDR3 loop is CASSQHLATNEKLFF. The CDR3 DNA reads as TGTGCCAGCAGTCAACACCTTGCAACTAATGAAAAACTGTTTTTT.

The V call is TRBV5-4, the J call TRBJ2-6, with no clear D. Germline V gene data show CDR1 as SGHNT and CDR2 as YYREEE (reference sequence). This CDR3 spans 17 amino acids. Trimming stripped 4 bases from V and 2 bases from J, with 16 bases between. CDR3 in amino acids: CASSTGSSAPGANVLTF. Written as DNA, the CDR3 is TGTGCCAGCAGCACCGGGTCCTCGGCCCCTGGGGCCAACGTCCTGACTTTC.